This T cell receptor (beta chain) appears in the sequencing data of a study of CD4 T cells in relation to SARS-CoV-2 and coronaviruses. Background on the study: TCR beta CDR3s were sequenced after approximately 9-day antigen culture of PBMCs. No peptide or an HIV-1 Nef peptide pool served as negative control.

Notes on this clone: What it recognizes is unknown.

There are 14 residues in the CDR3. From germline, CDR1 is ENHRY and CDR2 SYGVKD. V lost 3 bases to trimming and J lost 5 bases; unmatched junction nucleotides: 1. The data were produced by immunoSEQ multiplex PCR, yet TCRdb's version contains in-frame clones alone and is incomplete. This sample has some 30,000 clones; about three quarters occur once, and the top ten carry roughly 15%. Unexposed donor CD4+ T cells date from about 2011-2019, before the COVID-19 pandemic. The cells were cultured for 10 days before CD4+ T cells were isolated. Testing used SARS-CoV-2 S/N and four cold-coronavirus spikes on unexposed-donor CD4+ T cells, cells permitting.

This chain joins TRBV10-3 and TRBJ1-5; 10 positions match TRBD1. Input material: CD4+ T cells from PBMCs, cultured in vitro. The TCR sequence derives from a human donor in good health. The CDR3 spells CAISDGTGDQPQHF. The CDR3 DNA reads as TGTGCCATCAGTGATGGGACAGGGGATCAGCCCCAGCATTTT.